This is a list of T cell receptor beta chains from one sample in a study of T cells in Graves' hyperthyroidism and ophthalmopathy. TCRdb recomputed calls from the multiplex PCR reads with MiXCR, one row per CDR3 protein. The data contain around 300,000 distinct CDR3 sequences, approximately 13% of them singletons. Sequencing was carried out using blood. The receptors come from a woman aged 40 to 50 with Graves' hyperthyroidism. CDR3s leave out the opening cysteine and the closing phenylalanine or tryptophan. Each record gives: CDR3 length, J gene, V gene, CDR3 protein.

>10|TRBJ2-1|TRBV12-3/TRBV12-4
ASSQAALEQF
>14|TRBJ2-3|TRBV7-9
ASTPWAAPGTDTQY
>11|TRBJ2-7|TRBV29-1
SVEYPGGYEQY
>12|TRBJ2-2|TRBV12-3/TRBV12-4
ASTVLAGTGELF
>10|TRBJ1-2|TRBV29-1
SAGGGNYGYT
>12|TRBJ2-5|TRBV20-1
SARDSRVLETQY
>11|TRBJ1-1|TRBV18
ASSTTADTEAF
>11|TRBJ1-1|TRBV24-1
ATGGASNTEAF
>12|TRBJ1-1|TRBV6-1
ASSSYGGGTEAF
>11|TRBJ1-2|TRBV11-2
ASSLDGGRGYT
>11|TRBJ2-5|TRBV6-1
ASGLALQETQY
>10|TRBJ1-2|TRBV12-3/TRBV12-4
ASSRQGDGYT
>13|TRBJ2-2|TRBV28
ASVKAGVNTGELF
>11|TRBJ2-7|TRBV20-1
SARDFRTYEQY
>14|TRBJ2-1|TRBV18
ASSPRRLAGDNEQF
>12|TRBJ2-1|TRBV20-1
SASPLGGINEQF
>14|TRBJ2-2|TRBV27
ASSGGGQGRTGELF
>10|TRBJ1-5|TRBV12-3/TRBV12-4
ASSYSCQPQH
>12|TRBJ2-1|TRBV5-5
ASSLGLAGREQF
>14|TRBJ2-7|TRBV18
ASSPSSGGPNYEQY
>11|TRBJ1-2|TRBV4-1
ASSQVQGYGYT
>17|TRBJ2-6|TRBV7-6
ASSPVTGGALSGANVLT
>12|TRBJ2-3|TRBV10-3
AIRREGGTDTQY
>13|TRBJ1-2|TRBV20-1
SARESGTESSSYT
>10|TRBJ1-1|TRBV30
AGGLRGREAF
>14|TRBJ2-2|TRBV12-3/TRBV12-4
ASSLVAGRDTGELF
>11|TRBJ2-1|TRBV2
ASSGWQAHEQF
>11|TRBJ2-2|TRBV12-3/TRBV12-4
ASSKTGEGELV
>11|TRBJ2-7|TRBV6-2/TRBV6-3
ASSSDSQYEQY
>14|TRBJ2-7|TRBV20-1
SATHSAGASSYEQY
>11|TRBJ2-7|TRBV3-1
ASSLQSSYEQY
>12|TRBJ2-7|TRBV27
ASSLTAGLSEQY
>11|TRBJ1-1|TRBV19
ATAMNGDTEAF
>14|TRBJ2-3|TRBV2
ANTDLDRASADTQY
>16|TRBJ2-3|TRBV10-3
AISESPSGRSSTDTQY
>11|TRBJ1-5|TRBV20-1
SAGVGRNQPQH
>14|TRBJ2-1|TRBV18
ASSPASGRAEFEQF
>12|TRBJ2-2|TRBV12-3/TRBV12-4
ASYPGRDTGELF
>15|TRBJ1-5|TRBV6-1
ASSYLTGNDSNQPQH
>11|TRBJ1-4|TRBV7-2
ASSPTANEKLF
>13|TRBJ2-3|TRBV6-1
ASTGLAGSYDTQY
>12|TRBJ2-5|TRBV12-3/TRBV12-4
ASRGSRGQETQY
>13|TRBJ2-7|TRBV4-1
ASSQAPGQGNEQY
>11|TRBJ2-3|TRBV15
ATSIPSGDTQY
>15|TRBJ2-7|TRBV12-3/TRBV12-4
ASSPGGGQGSSYEQY
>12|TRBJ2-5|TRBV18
ASSRPGAQETQY
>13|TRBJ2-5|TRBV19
ASSSRLAGGPPRY
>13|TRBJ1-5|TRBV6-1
ASSRTGDSNQPQH